This T cell receptor (beta chain) originates from a study of T cells in Graves' hyperthyroidism and ophthalmopathy. Germline loops: CDR1 SGHRS, CDR2 YFSETQ. The CDR3 is made up of 8 amino acids. As for this clonotype: A junction end diverges from the germline sequence, so it may reflect a read error.

The investigators amplified TCR beta CDR3 regions from RNA transcripts. HTBI primers were used for first-round RT-PCR of the TCR CDR3. TCRdb passed the multiplex PCR reads through MiXCR, listing each CDR3 protein once. Among under 65,000 distinct CDR3 sequences listed, 53% were seen once. Sequencing was performed on blood. The sequence came from a woman aged 60-75 years with Graves' ophthalmopathy. The chain is built from TRBV5-1 and TRBJ1-2, with D unresolved. The CDR3 nucleotides read TGCGCCAGCAGCTTAGGGCCCTTC. It codes for CASSLGPF.